The 13 T cell receptor beta chains in this list originate from one sample, sequenced in a study of shared clonotypes between healthy human individuals. TCRdb's copy holds only in-frame clones and misses some; the assay was immunoSEQ multiplex PCR. The sample lists roughly 2.5 million clones; just over 90% were seen once. Sample: naive CD4+ T cells sorted from blood. Noted subset: CD45RA+ positively selected. The source of these receptors is a man aged 18 to 35 in good health.

To note about this clone: Other DNA sequences in the sample encode the same CDR3. The gene calls are TRBV10-3 and TRBJ1-1; a weak D match, TRBD1 (5 bases). Trimming cost V 2 bases and J 2 bases, with 6 bases left between them. The length of the CDR3 is 13 residues. Per germline, CDR1 ENHRY and CDR2 SYGVKD. CDR3 loop: CAISEQGNTEAFF. The CDR3 region has the DNA TGTGCCATCAGTGAGCAGGGTAACACTGAAGCTTTCTTT.

The V call is TRBV6-1, the J call TRBJ1-2; possible D gene TRBD1, 6 bases. Germline assignment: CDR1 MNHNS and CDR2 SASEGT. Trimming removed 7 bases from V and 0 bases from J, with 12 bases in between. The CDR3 is 14 residues long. CDR3 sequence: CASTPGTTNYGYTF. The CDR3 region has the DNA TGTGCCAGCACGCCCGGGACAACTAACTATGGCTACACCTTC.

The sample holds one count of this clone. The chain recombines TRBV7-8 with TRBJ2-2; 11 bases are shared with TRBD1. Germline lookup yields CDR1 SGHVS and CDR2 FQNEAQ. Trimming took 4 bases from V and 5 from J; bases not matched to a gene: 3. The CDR3 is made up of 15 amino acids. Here the CDR3 reads CASSYGTGGTGELFF. Here the CDR3 DNA reads TGTGCCAGCAGCTACGGGACAGGGGGTACCGGGGAGCTGTTTTTT.

Notes on this clone: Other DNA sequences of this sample code for an identical CDR3. The gene calls are TRBV5-1 and TRBJ2-7, with 11 positions matching TRBD2. Trimming cost V 2 bases and J 1 base; bases outside gene matches: 11. The CDR3 consists of 18 residues. CDR1 is SGHRS, CDR2 YFSETQ, per germline. The CDR3 DNA is TGCGCCAGCAGCTTAGGGCTAGCGGGGGGCCCACTATCCTACGAGCAGTACTTC. Translation: CASSLGLAGGPLSYEQYF. The full variable domain, with the rest looked up from reference TRBV5-1 and TRBJ2-7, is KAGVTQTPRYLIKTRGQQVTLSCSPISGHRSVSWYQQTPGQGLQFLFEYFSETQRNKGNFPGRFSGRQFSNSRSEMNVSTLELGDSALYLCASSLGLAGGPLSYEQYFGPGTRLTVT.

The chain links TRBV6-6 to TRBJ2-7; tentatively, D is TRBD1 or TRBD2 (5 bases each). CDR3 length: 14 residues. Germline-derived CDR1 and CDR2 are MNHNY and SVGAGI (reference sequence). Trimming took 2 bases from V and 6 from J, leaving 14 bases between them. The CDR3 sequence is CASSYRPGTLEQYF. The CDR3 DNA reads as TGTGCCAGCAGTTACCGCCCAGGGACCCTCGAGCAGTACTTC.

This chain uses TRBV9 with TRBJ2-2, with D possibly TRBD2 on 6 matching bases. The CDR3 covers 16 residues. CDR1 is SGDLS, CDR2 YYNGEE, per germline. V was shortened by 0 bases and J by 4 bases, with 13 bases between the two germline ends. The chain's CDR3 is CASSVDLEGLTGELFF. In nucleotides, the CDR3 is TGTGCCAGCAGCGTAGATCTGGAGGGCCTCACCGGGGAGCTGTTTTTT.

The rearrangement links TRBV18 to TRBJ2-1; D is unclear. CDR3 length equals 17 residues. Looked up from germline, CDR1 is KGHSH and CDR2 is LQKENI. With 4 bases removed from V and 0 bases from J, the gap between germline ends came to 16 bases. CDR3 in amino acids: CASSHSRASSSYNEQFF. DNA for the CDR3: TGTGCCAGCTCACACTCTCGGGCCTCGAGCTCCTACAATGAGCAGTTCTTC.

The CDR3 loop is CASSPAPGEEKLFF. The CDR3 region has the DNA TGTGCCAGCAGCCCGGCCCCTGGGGAGGAAAAACTGTTTTTT. This rearrangement joins TRBV2 to TRBJ1-4; D uncertain. Germline CDR1 SNHLY, CDR2 FYNNEI. CDR3 length: 14 residues. Trimming stripped 6 bases from V and 8 bases from J, with 16 bases between.

The V call is TRBV11-2, the J call TRBJ2-2; either TRBD1 or TRBD2 may supply D (6 bases each). The CDR3 covers 14 residues. CDR1 SGHAT and CDR2 FQNNGV come from the germline V gene. V lost 1 base, J lost 7 bases, and 10 bases lay in between. The CDR3 sequence is CASSLGGAHGELFF. The DNA of the CDR3 is TGTGCCAGCAGCTTAGGGGGGGCCCACGGGGAGCTGTTTTTT.

J is TRBJ2-3 and V is TRBV5-1; 10 nucleotides line up with TRBD1. Germline trimming cut 2 bases from V and 5 bases from J; bases unmatched to any gene: 5. Germline V gene data show CDR1 as SGHRS and CDR2 as YFSETQ. The CDR3 is made up of 15 amino acids. This CDR3 is CASSFGTGAIDTQYF. The CDR3 nucleotides are TGCGCCAGCAGCTTCGGGACAGGGGCTATAGATACGCAGTATTTT.

Comments on this clone: Other nucleotide sequences from this sample produce the same CDR3. This rearrangement joins TRBV5-4 to TRBJ2-2; D is unresolved. Germline CDR1 is SGHNT and CDR2 is YYREEE (reference sequence). With 0 bases removed from V and 5 bases from J, the gap between germline ends came to 8 bases. The CDR3 covers 14 residues. In nucleotides, the CDR3 is TGTGCCAGCAGCTTGGATTCAGGAACCGGGGAGCTGTTTTTT. It specifies CASSLDSGTGELFF.

The chain employs TRBV15 and TRBJ2-7, with 7 positions matching TRBD1. V lost 0 bases to trimming and J lost 7 bases; unmatched junction nucleotides: 3. Germline loops: CDR1 LNHNV, CDR2 YYDKDF (reference sequence). CDR3 size: 13 residues. This CDR3 reads CATSRDPGQEQYF. The CDR3 coding sequence is TGTGCCACCAGCAGAGATCCGGGACAGGAGCAGTACTTC.

The V and J genes are TRBV6-1 and TRBJ2-6, with D unresolved. CDR1 MNHNS and CDR2 SASEGT come from the germline V gene. V lost 0 bases, J lost 0 bases, and 6 bases lay in between. CDR3 length equals 16 residues. The CDR3 region has the DNA TGTGCCAGCAGTGAAGCTTACAGCTCTGGGGCCAACGTCCTGACTTTC. Translated, it gives CASSEAYSSGANVLTF.